This record covers a single T cell receptor beta chain. Its antigen specificity is not known. No much larger clone exists at a distance of one base, and base qualities are not known. These data come from a study of T cell repertoires in cytomegalovirus infection (dated 2019 in TCRdb). For context, the study as a whole: Recently identified HLA-C-restricted CMV epitopes, whose presentation resists viral immunomodulation, were targeted by peptide stimulations together with well-studied HLA-B-restricted epitopes. Donor HLA type was relevant to the analysis, as public TCR beta signatures indicated carriage of CMV infection together with the matching HLA type.

Sequencing instrument: Illumina HiSeq 1500. TCRdb passed the public sequencing reads through fastp at Q25 and MiXCR, retaining productive beta sequences. Identical CDR3 protein sequences are pooled into one entry, listed with their most common genes and DNA. This sample gives around 770,000 distinct CDR3 sequences in total; roughly 29% of them show up just once. The ten largest clones capture 10% to 15% of the sample. In the paper's terms, the treatment or condition label means: in vitro stimulation with specific CMV peptide epitopes to enrich CMV-specific T cells. Broad study findings and their caveats: Cumulative frequency of public TCR beta family members discriminated carriers of CMV infection plus the relevant HLA type in this cohort and an independent approximately 340-donor cohort. The ex vivo response was dominated by HLA-C-restricted CMV-specific TCR beta clonotypes, which also provided the single most frequent clonotype in two of eight donors.

Cut back by 6 bases and 1 base, the V and J ends lie 22 bases apart. From cysteine to phenylalanine, the CDR3 is 18 amino acids long. The sequence is cut down to CDR3 DNA, 54 bases in frame from base 1. The CDR1 and CDR2 encoded by the germline V gene (reference sequence) are LNHDA and SQIVND. The TCR comes from a human donor in good health (CMV status not recorded). Some clones in this sample may be carry-over from other donors' samples. Sequenced material: cultured CD8+ T cells from PBMCs, taken from culture after CMV antigen stimulation. Rearrangement joined TRBV19 to TRBJ1-3; the D gene identity is not certain. The CDR3: CASRSIDLGVASGNTIYF. Read as DNA, the sequence is TGTGCCAGTAGGAGCATCGATCTCGGGGTAGCATCTGGAAACACCATATATTTT.